Shown below are 3 T cell receptor beta chains from a single sample sequenced in a study of PD-1 blockade in classical Hodgkin lymphoma. Clones were read by immunoSEQ multiplex PCR, and TCRdb kept only the in-frame ones, dropping some. This table holds some 93,000 clones, about three quarters found once. The time point: cycle 4 day 1 (C4D1), after six to seven weeks of nivolumab. Relapses following autologous stem cell transplantation were seen in all patients, with brentuximab vedotin exposure varying. Sequences were derived from peripheral blood mononuclear cells (PBMCs), sampled before the fourth cycle of nivolumab. The receptors were gathered from a human donor with classical Hodgkin lymphoma.

This rearrangement joins TRBV18 to TRBJ2-7, with 11 bases aligning to TRBD2. This CDR3 is built from 13 residues. With 8 bases clipped from V and 2 bases from J, the junction kept 2 bases outside the gene matches. Per the germline V gene, CDR1 is KGHSH and CDR2 is LQKENI. The CDR3 DNA reads as TGTGCCAGCCGACTAGCGGGAACCTACGAGCAGTACTTC. This encodes CASRLAGTYEQYF. The complete variable domain, with remaining parts taken from reference TRBV18 and TRBJ2-7, reads NAGVMQNPRHLVRRRGQEARLRCSPMKGHSHVYWYRQLPEEGLKFMVYLQKENIIDESGMPKERFSAEFPKEGPSILRIQQVVRGDSAAYFCASRLAGTYEQYFGPGTRLTVT.

This clone was found a few times. CDR3 in DNA: TGTGCCAGCAGCTTGGGGACAGGCCCTAGAGAGCAGTTCTTC. Protein sequence: CASSLGTGPREQFF. The genes are TRBV5-6 and TRBJ2-1, with 7 bases aligning to TRBD1. The trim removed 0 bases at V and 10 bases at J, leaving 7 bases unmatched. Germline assignment: CDR1 SGHDT and CDR2 YYEEEE. The CDR3 is 14 residues long.

The chain carries TRBV18 and TRBJ2-3, with 9 bases that match TRBD1. CDR1 KGHSH and CDR2 LQKENI come from the germline V gene. The CDR3 is made up of 13 amino acids. V dropped 6 bases and J dropped 4; count of bases not matched to a gene: 2. CDR3 residues: CASSDRGADTQYF. The CDR3 DNA is TGTGCCAGCTCGGACAGGGGTGCAGATACGCAGTATTTT.